This TCR beta chain was identified in a study of STAT5B mutations in CD4+ large granular lymphocyte leukemia. TCRdb's table, derived via immunoSEQ multiplex PCR, lists solely in-frame clones and lacks some. The top ten hold 1.5% to 1.9% of the sample, which has 45,000 to 55,000 clones, about 70% seen once. This CDR3 has 14 amino acids. The V gene's germline CDR1 is MNHEY and CDR2 SVGAGI. Germline trimming cut 6 bases from V and 0 bases from J; bases unmatched to any gene: 4. The sequencing sample was made of CD4+ T cells from blood buffy coats. This receptor was taken from a human donor in good health. The chain carries TRBV6-5 and TRBJ2-7, with 8 bases identical to TRBD1. This CDR3 reads CASSPDRVSYEQYF. The CDR3 nucleotides read TGTGCCAGCAGCCCGGACAGGGTCTCCTACGAGCAGTACTTC.